The T cell receptor beta chain under discussion was sequenced for a study of T cell repertoires in cytomegalovirus infection. TCRdb used MiXCR to reprocess the reads, holding one entry per CDR3 protein. The top ten hold 55% to 70% of the sample, which has 200,000 to 250,000 distinct CDR3 sequences, about 40% seen once. This clonotype appeared a few times. Its antigen is unknown. CDR3 length equals 14 residues. Deletions cut 1 base from V and 5 bases from J, with 11 bases between. Germline V gives CDR1 MNHEY, CDR2 SMNVEV (reference sequence). Findings of the study overall: CMV carriers having the relevant HLA were flagged by cumulative public TCR beta family frequency. Dominant in the ex vivo response were TCR beta clonotypes restricted by HLA-C and specific for CMV.

Specimen: CD8+ T cells from cultured PBMCs, collected from culture after CMV antigen stimulation. This TCR derives from a human donor in good health (CMV status not recorded). Some clones in this sample may be carry-over from other donors' samples. This rearrangement joins TRBV27 to TRBJ2-5; TRBD1 might be the D (5 bases). CDR3: CASSLFFRAETQYF. In DNA form, the CDR3 reads TGTGCCAGCAGTTTATTCTTCAGGGCGGAGACCCAGTACTTC.